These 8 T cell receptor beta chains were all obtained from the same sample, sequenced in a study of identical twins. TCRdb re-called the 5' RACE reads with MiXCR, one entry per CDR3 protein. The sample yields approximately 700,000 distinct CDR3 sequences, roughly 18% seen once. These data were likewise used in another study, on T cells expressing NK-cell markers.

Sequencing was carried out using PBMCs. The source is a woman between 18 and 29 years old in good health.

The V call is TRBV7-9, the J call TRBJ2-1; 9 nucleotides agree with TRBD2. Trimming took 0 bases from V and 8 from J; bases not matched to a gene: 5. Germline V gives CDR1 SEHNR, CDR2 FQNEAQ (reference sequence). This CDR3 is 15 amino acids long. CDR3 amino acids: CASSLASGRRDEQFF. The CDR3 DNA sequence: TGTGCCAGCAGCTTAGCTAGCGGGAGAAGGGATGAGCAGTTCTTC.

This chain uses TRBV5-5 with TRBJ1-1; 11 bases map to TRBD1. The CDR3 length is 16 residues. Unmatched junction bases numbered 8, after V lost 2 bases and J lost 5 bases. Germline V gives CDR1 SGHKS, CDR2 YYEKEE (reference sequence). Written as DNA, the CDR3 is TGTGCCAGCAGCTTAGGACAGGGGGCTTCAAGAACTGAAGCTTTCTTT. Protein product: CASSLGQGASRTEAFF.

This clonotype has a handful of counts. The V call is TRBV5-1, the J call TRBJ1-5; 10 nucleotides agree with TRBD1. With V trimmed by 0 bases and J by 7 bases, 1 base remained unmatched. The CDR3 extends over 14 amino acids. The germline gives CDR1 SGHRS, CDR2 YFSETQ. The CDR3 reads CASSLGDRGQPQHF. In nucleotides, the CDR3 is TGCGCCAGCAGCTTGGGGGACAGGGGCCAGCCCCAGCATTTT.

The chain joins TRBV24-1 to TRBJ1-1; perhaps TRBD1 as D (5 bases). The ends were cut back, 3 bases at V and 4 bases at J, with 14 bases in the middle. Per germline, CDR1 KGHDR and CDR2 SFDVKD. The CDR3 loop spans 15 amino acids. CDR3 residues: CATSDLQGDRTEAFF. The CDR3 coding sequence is TGTGCCACCAGTGATCTCCAGGGAGATCGCACTGAAGCTTTCTTT.

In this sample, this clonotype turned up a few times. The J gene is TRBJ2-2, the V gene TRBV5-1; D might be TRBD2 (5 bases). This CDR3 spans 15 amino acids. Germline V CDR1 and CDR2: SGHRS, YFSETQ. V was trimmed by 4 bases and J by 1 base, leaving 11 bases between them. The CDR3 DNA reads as TGCGCCAGCAGCACGGGGAGACTGAACACCGGGGAGCTGTTTTTT. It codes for CASSTGRLNTGELFF.

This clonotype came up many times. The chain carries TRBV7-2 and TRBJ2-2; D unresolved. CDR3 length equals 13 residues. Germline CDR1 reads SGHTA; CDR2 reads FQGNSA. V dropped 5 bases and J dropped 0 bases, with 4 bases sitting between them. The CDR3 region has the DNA TGTGCCAGCAGCCGGACGAACACCGGGGAGCTGTTTTTT. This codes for CASSRTNTGELFF. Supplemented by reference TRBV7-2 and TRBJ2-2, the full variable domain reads GAGVSQSPSNKVTEKGKDVELRCDPISGHTALYWYRQSLGQGLEFLIYFQGNSAPDKSGLPSDRFSAERTGGSVSTLTIQRTQQEDSAVYLCASSRTNTGELFFGEGSRLTVL.

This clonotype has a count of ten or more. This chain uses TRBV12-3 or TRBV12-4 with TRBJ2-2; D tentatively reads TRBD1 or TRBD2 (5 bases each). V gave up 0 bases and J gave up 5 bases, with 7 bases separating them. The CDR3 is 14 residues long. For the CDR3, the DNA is TGTGCCAGCAGTTTAGCTGGGGGTACCGGGGAGCTGTTTTTT. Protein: CASSLAGGTGELFF.

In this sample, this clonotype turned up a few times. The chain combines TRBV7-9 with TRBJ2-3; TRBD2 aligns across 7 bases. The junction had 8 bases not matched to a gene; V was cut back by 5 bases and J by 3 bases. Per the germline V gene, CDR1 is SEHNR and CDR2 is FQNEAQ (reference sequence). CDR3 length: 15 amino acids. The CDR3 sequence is CASSPLWRETDTQYF. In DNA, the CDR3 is TGTGCCAGCAGCCCCCTATGGCGGGAGACAGATACGCAGTATTTT.